The sequence of this TCR beta chain was determined in a study of cytomegalovirus exposure and HLA in healthy donors. V was pared by 4 bases and J by 8 bases, with 14 bases between. The CDR3 runs 13 residues. Germline V CDR1 and CDR2: GTSNPN, SVGIG (reference sequence). PCR was performed using 60 Vbeta and 13 Jbeta primers. TCRdb's copy holds only in-frame clones and misses some; the assay was immunoSEQ multiplex PCR. The sample lists about 190,000 clones, roughly 73% seen once, with approximately 2.1% in the top ten. Regarding donors, all were healthy bone marrow donors. This chain connects TRBV30 to TRBJ1-4; D perhaps matches TRBD1 (6 bases). This clonotype was sampled from a woman aged 30 to 39 in good health and CMV-seropositive. What was sequenced was PBMCs. This CDR3 reads CAWTTGPKEKLFF. DNA for the CDR3: TGTGCCTGGACTACAGGGCCAAAAGAAAAACTGTTTTTT.